This TCR beta chain was found in a study of blood T cell repertoires in COVID-19. The method was immunoSEQ multiplex PCR; TCRdb's version includes in-frame clones alone and lacks a portion of them. The sample includes around 99,000 clones, around nine tenths seen only once; the top ten take roughly 1.2%. The germline gives CDR1 DFQATT, CDR2 SNEGSKA (reference sequence). The CDR3 contains 15 residues. V was pared by 3 bases and J by 4 bases, with 5 bases of the junction left unmatched. This sequence joins TRBV20-1 and TRBJ2-3, with 12 bases aligning to TRBD2. The sequence derives from a woman in her twenties or thirties with acute or convalescent COVID-19. The specimen sequenced was peripheral blood. CDR3 sequence: CSASRLAGGSDTQYF. The CDR3 DNA reads as TGCAGTGCTAGTAGGCTAGCGGGAGGGTCAGATACGCAGTATTTT.